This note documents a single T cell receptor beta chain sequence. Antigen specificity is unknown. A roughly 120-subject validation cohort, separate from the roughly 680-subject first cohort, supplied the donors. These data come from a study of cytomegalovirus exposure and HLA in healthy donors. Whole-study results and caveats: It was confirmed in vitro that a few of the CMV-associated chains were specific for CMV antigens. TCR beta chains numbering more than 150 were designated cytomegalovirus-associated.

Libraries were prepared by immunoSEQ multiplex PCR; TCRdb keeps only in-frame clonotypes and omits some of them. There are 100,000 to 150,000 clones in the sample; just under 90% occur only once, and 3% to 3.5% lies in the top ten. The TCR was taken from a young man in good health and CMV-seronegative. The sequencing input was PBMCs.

The chain's CDR3 is CASRQGPWAGYTF. The CDR3 coding sequence is TGTGCCAGCAGACAGGGCCCCTGGGCTGGCTACACCTTC. The chain joins TRBV6-1 to TRBJ1-2, with D maybe TRBD1 (6 bases). This CDR3 comprises 13 residues. V was shortened by 6 bases and J by 7 bases, with 15 bases between the two germline ends. Germline V gene lookup returns CDR1 MNHNS and CDR2 SASEGT.